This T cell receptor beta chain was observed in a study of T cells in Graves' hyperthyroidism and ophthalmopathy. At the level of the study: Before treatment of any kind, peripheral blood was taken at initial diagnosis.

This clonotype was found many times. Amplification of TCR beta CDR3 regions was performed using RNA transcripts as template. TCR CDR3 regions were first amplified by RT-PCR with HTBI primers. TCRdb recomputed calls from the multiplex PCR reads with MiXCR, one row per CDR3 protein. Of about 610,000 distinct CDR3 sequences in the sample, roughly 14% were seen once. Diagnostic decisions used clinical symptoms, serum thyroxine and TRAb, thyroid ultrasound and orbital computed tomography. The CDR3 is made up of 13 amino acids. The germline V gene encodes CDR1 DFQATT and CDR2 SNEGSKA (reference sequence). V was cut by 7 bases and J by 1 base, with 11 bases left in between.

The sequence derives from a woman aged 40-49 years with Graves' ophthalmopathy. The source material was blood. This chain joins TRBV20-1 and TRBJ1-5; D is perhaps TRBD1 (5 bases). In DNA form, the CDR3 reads TGCAGTGGCAGTGGGGGAAGCAATCAGCCCCAGCATTTT. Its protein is CSGSGGSNQPQHF.